This TCR beta chain was sequenced during a study of cytomegalovirus exposure and HLA in healthy donors. Study in general: An earlier analysis identified some 110 million unique TCR beta sequences in about 200 million T cells.

As to this clone: A junction boundary mismatches the germline segment, possibly from a read error.

The CDR3 totals 15 residues. Germline CDR1 SGHRS, CDR2 YFSETQ. The PCR ran on 60 Vbeta and 13 Jbeta primers. TCRdb's copy holds only in-frame clones and misses some; the assay was immunoSEQ multiplex PCR. The sample lists approximately 80,000 clones; 78% were seen once. Material: PBMCs. V and J are TRBV5-1 and TRBJ2-3; D is perhaps TRBD2 (6 bases). This TCR derives from a male donor in good health and CMV-seropositive. The CDR3 sequence: CAGSLAASGTDTQYF. DNA for the CDR3: TGCGCCGGCAGCTTAGCGGCTAGCGGCACAGATACGCAGTATTTT.